The 13 T cell receptor beta chains reported below all come from one sample, sequenced in a study of T cell responses to AZD1222 COVID-19 vaccine (TCRdb year 2021). Library preparation employed the immunoSEQ multiplex PCR assay. TCRdb's version of the immuneACCESS table is confined to in-frame rearrangements and falls short of the full clone set. An unresolved V gene accounts for under half of the shortfall where checked; the remainder is of unknown origin. The sample table shows around 130,000 clones, and approximately 85% are seen once. The ten most abundant clones make up roughly 9.1% of the sample. The sample's time point, from its label and the paper: baseline before first vaccination. The source material was peripheral blood, sampled on day 0 of AZD1222 vaccination. All receptors derive from an adult in good health.

The gene calls are TRBV5-4 and TRBJ2-7; 8 positions agree with TRBD2. This CDR3 spans 13 amino acids. V trimming: 3 bases; J trimming: 5 bases; junction bases outside the gene matches: 4. Germline V gene data show CDR1 as SGHNT and CDR2 as YYREEE (reference sequence). The DNA for the CDR3 is TGTGCCAGCAGCTCGGGAGGGGGGCACGAGCAGTACTTC. Its protein is CASSSGGGHEQYF.

This chain uses TRBV29-1 with TRBJ1-5; no reliable D call. Germline assignment: CDR1 SQVTM and CDR2 ANQGSEA. V shed 6 bases and J shed 3 bases, with 9 bases lying between them. This CDR3 region has 12 residues. The CDR3 sequence: CSVQDPNQPQHF. The CDR3 nucleotides are TGCAGCGTGCAGGATCCCAATCAGCCCCAGCATTTT.

This chain connects TRBV5-4 to TRBJ2-2, with 11 bases aligning to TRBD1. Germline CDR1 and CDR2: SGHNT and YYREEE (reference sequence). After removal of 2 bases from V and 4 bases from J, the junction contained 4 bases not matched to a gene. The CDR3 contains 16 residues. The CDR3 is CASSLAGTGGTGELFF. CDR3 DNA sequence: TGTGCCAGCAGCTTAGCCGGGACAGGGGGCACCGGGGAGCTGTTTTTT.

This rearrangement joins TRBV14 to TRBJ1-4; 7 nucleotides agree with TRBD1. This CDR3 comprises 16 residues. Trimming at V came to 5 bases and at J to 6 bases, leaving 12 bases not matched to a gene. CDR1 is SGHDN, CDR2 FVKESK, per germline. Here the CDR3 reads CASSSQGRTGDEKLFF. The CDR3 DNA reads TGTGCCAGCAGCTCCCAGGGCCGGACAGGCGATGAAAAACTGTTTTTT.

The gene calls are TRBV6-5 and TRBJ2-7, with 7 bases matching TRBD1. The CDR3 extends over 14 amino acids. Trimming took 6 bases from V and 2 from J; bases not matched to a gene: 7. Germline CDR1 and CDR2: MNHEY and SVGAGI. The CDR3 region has the DNA TGTGCCAGCAGGTGGACAGGTGATACCTACGAGCAGTACTTC. It specifies CASRWTGDTYEQYF.

V usage is TRBV27 and J usage is TRBJ2-7; D possibly uses TRBD1 or TRBD2 (5 bases each). The CDR3 has 15 residues. V was clipped by 8 bases and J by 1 base, with 18 bases between them. The germline CDR1 and CDR2 sequences are MNHEY and SMNVEV (reference sequence). The CDR3: CASQKGSSPSYEQYF. CDR3 DNA: TGTGCCAGCCAAAAGGGGTCTAGCCCGTCCTACGAGCAGTACTTC.

V gene TRBV4-2 combines with J gene TRBJ1-6; D not certain. CDR1 and CDR2 from the germline V gene are LGHNA and YNFKEQ. V was shortened by 0 bases and J by 0 bases, with 6 bases between the two germline ends. The CDR3 totals 16 residues. As DNA, the CDR3 is TGTGCCAGCAGCCAAGACCCGAGCTCCTATAATTCACCCCTCCACTTT. As protein: CASSQDPSSYNSPLHF.

The J gene is TRBJ2-5, the V gene TRBV4-2; 10 nucleotides match TRBD2. Germline assignment: CDR1 LGHNA and CDR2 YNFKEQ. This CDR3 region has 17 residues. The V segment lost 0 bases and the J segment 5 bases; nucleotides outside the gene matches: 9. CDR3 DNA: TGTGCCAGCAGCCAAGATGGTCCAGCGGGAGGGCCGGAGACCCAGTACTTC. Residues: CASSQDGPAGGPETQYF.

The V and J genes are TRBV6-5 and TRBJ2-7; 7 bases agree with TRBD2. V gave up 6 bases and J gave up 4 bases; unmatched junction bases: 12. The length of the CDR3 is 15 residues. Germline CDR1 is MNHEY and CDR2 is SVGAGI. The CDR3 nucleotides read TGTGCCAGCAGCTTAGGGAGGGGAGTTGTTTACGAGCAGTACTTC. This gives the protein CASSLGRGVVYEQYF.

The rearrangement joins TRBV28 to TRBJ1-2, with a tentative D call TRBD1 (6 bases). The CDR3 runs 14 residues. V gave up 10 bases and J gave up 4 bases, with 19 bases separating them. CDR1 is MDHEN and CDR2 is SYDVKM in the germline V gene. CDR3 DNA sequence: TGTGCCACCACTGGATTCAGGGGAGCCTATGGCTACACCTTC. As protein: CATTGFRGAYGYTF.

The chain combines TRBV27 with TRBJ1-6; tentative D call: TRBD1 (6 bases). Trimming pared 3 bases from V and 7 bases from J, leaving 7 bases between. CDR1 MNHEY and CDR2 SMNVEV come from the germline V gene (reference sequence). CDR3 length: 13 amino acids. The CDR3 loop reads CASSFGTNSPLHF. In nucleotides, the CDR3 is TGTGCCAGCAGTTTCGGGACAAATTCACCCCTCCACTTT.

This chain links TRBV12-5 with TRBJ1-1; D is undetermined. V was clipped by 7 bases and J by 8 bases, with 17 bases between them. The CDR3 has 13 amino acids. Germline V gene lookup returns CDR1 LGHNT and CDR2 FRNRAP. CDR3 loop: CASAPRGFFEAFF. CDR3 DNA: TGTGCTAGTGCGCCGCGGGGTTTTTTCGAAGCTTTCTTT.

Here the CDR3 DNA reads TGTGCCAGCAGCGTAGTTCTTCAGGGTGAGCAGTTCTTC. Its protein product is CASSVVLQGEQFF. The chain uses TRBV9 and TRBJ2-1, with a tentative D call TRBD1 (5 bases). This CDR3 contains 13 residues. Trimming removed 0 bases at V and 9 bases at J, with 10 bases between. Germline V CDR1 and CDR2: SGDLS, YYNGEE.